The rows below give T cell receptor beta chains drawn from one sample of a study of human T cells and chemical hapten exposure. TCRdb reanalysed the RACE reads using MiXCR and keeps one entry per CDR3 protein. The table has 65,000 to 90,000 distinct CDR3 sequences, less than 8% seen once. The sample was whole blood, taken in connection with sensitization to the hapten diphenylcyclopropenone (DPC). The receptors shown here come from a woman aged 25-40 years with alopecia areata. Some clones in this sample may be carry-over from other donors' samples. Each CDR3 is given without its conserved first and last residue. D genes are given only for firm matches. Size values are once, few and many counts, or a class for expanded clones, and some rows have none.

CDR3	size	D	J	V
ASSESQGTEAF	many	-	TRBJ1-1	TRBV25-1
ATGLFTGELF	few	-	TRBJ2-2	TRBV6-5
ASSLSTAMNTEAF	many	-	TRBJ1-1	TRBV27
AISDPPGQGEKLF	many	TRBD1	TRBJ1-4	TRBV10-3
ASSDSANYGYT	many	-	TRBJ1-2	TRBV12-3/TRBV12-4
ASSSAGRGYT	many	-	TRBJ1-2	TRBV6-5
SVRWPGRSEAF	many	-	TRBJ1-1	TRBV29-1
ASSPGQGEVDTQY	many	TRBD1	TRBJ2-3	TRBV7-9
ASSSGPNTEAF	many	-	TRBJ1-1	TRBV5-6
SVDLGGGYGYT	many	TRBD1	TRBJ1-2	TRBV29-1
ASSPTPGKGVSNYGYT	-	-	TRBJ1-2	TRBV7-3
ASSQDKGRQRAF	many	-	TRBJ1-1	TRBV14
ASSIEAGVTYEQY	many	TRBD2	TRBJ2-7	TRBV19
ASKVEGFVEQF	few	-	TRBJ2-1	TRBV2
SAGGGSMNTEAF	-	TRBD1	TRBJ1-1	TRBV20-1
ASSQSPEMV	-	-	TRBJ1-4	TRBV3-1
ASSFTGTGTEAF	few	-	TRBJ1-1	TRBV5-4
ASSLAGQFYEQY	-	TRBD1	TRBJ2-7	TRBV5-1
ASSQGGGFGGLGKGDTQY	-	-	TRBJ2-3	TRBV4-1
ASSFARGARSLGQY	many	-	TRBJ2-3	TRBV11-3
AASQGTGDQPQN	-	TRBD1	TRBJ1-5	TRBV6-1
SARGDRIYGYT	many	TRBD1	TRBJ1-2	TRBV20-1
ASSYRTSSTGELF	many	TRBD2	TRBJ2-2	TRBV6-2/TRBV6-3
ASVLAGVGTDTQY	many	TRBD2	TRBJ2-3	TRBV6-6